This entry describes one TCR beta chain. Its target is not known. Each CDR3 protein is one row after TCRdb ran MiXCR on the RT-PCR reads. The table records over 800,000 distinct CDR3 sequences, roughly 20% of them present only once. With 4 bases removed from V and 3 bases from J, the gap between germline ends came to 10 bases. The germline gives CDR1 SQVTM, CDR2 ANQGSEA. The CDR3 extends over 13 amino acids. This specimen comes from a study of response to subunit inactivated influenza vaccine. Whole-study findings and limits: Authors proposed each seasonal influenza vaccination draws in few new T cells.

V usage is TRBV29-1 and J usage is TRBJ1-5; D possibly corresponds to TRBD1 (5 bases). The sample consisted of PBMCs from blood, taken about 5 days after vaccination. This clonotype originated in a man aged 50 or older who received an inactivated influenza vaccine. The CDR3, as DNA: TGCAGCGTTGCACAGGAGACCAATCAGCCCCAGCATTTT. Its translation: CSVAQETNQPQHF.